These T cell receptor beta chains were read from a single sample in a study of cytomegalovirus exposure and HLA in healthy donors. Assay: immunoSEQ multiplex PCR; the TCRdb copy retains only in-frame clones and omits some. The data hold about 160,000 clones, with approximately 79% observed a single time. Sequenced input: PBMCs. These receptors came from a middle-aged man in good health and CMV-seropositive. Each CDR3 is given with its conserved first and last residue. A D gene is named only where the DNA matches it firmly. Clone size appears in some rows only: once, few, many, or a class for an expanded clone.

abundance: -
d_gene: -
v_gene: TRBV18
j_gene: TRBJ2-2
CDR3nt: TGTGCCAGCTCTCTACCCCTTAACACCGGGGAGCTGTTTTTT
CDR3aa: CASSLPLNTGELFF

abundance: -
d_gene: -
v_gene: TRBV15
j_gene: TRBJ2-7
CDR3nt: TGTGCCACCAGCAGAGTTGGAGGGTCTACGGCCGAGCAGTACTTC
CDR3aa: CATSRVGGSTAEQYF

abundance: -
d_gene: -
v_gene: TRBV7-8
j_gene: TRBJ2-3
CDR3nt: TGTGCCAGCAGCTTAGCGCAGCAGGGCTTTAGCACAGATACGCAGTATTTT
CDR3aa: CASSLAQQGFSTDTQYF

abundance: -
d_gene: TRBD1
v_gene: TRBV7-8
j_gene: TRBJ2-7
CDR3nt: TGTGCCAGCAGCCGGGACAGGGGCTACGAGCAGTACTTC
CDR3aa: CASSRDRGYEQYF

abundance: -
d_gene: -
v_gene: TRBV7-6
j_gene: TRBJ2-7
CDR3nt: TGTGCCAGCAGCCCATTATCCGGGGGCTCCTACGAGCAGTACTTC
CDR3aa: CASSPLSGGSYEQYF

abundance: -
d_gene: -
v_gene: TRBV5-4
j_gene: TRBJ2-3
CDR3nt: TGTGCCAGCAGCCACGCGGACAGAGGGGATACGCAGTATTTT
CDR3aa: CASSHADRGDTQYF

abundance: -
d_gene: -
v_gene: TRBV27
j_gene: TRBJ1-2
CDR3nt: TGTGCCAGCAGTTCATCCCTTCTTGAAGTCCGCGGTGGCTACACCTTC
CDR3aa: CASSSSLLEVRGGYTF

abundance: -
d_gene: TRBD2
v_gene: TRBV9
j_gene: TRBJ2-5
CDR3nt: TGTGCCAGCAGCCCAAGGACTAGCGGGGGACAAGAGACCCAGTACTTC
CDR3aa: CASSPRTSGGQETQYF

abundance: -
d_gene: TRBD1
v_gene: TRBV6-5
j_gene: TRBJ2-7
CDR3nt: TGTGCCAGCAGCCCAGGGGGTCGATCGGGCTACGAGCAGTACTTC
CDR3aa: CASSPGGRSGYEQYF

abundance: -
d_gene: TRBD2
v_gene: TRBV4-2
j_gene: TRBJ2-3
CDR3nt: TGTGCCAGCAGCCAAGACTTTCGGGGGGGCACAGATACGCAGTATTTT
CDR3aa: CASSQDFRGGTDTQYF

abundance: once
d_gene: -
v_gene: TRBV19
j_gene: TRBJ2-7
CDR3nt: TGTGCCAGTAGTATAGATGGGGCGCTGAGCCCCTACGAGCAGTACTTC
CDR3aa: CASSIDGALSPYEQYF

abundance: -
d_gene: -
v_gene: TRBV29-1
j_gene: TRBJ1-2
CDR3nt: TGCAGCGTTGACAGGGCGGACTATGGCTACACCTTC
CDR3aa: CSVDRADYGYTF

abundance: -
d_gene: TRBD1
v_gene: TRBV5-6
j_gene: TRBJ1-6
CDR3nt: TGTGCCAGCAGCCGACTGCCGGGACAGCTAGCTTATTCACCCCTCCACTTT
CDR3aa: CASSRLPGQLAYSPLHF

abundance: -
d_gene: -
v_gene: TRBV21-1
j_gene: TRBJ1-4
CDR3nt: TGTGCCAGCAGCGCCGTGGGACAGGGGTTTAGTGGTGAAAAACTGTTTTTT
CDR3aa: CASSAVGQGFSGEKLFF

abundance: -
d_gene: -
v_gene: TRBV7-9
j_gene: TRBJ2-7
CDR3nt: TGTGCCAGCAGCTTAGACGCCTACTACGAGCAGTACTTC
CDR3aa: CASSLDAYYEQYF

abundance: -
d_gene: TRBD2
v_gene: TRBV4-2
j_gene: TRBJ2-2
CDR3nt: TGTGCCAGCAGCCAATACCGGACTAGCGGGGGGGCAGGCACCGGGGAGCTGTTTTTT
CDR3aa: CASSQYRTSGGAGTGELFF

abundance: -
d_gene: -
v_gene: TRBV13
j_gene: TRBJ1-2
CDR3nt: TGTGCCAGCAGCTTAAACGGTGGCTACACCTTC
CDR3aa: CASSLNGGYTF

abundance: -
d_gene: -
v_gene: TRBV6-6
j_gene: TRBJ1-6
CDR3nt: TGTGCCAGCAGTTACAATCGCCCCCTATCACCCCTCCACTTT
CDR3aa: CASSYNRPLSPLHF

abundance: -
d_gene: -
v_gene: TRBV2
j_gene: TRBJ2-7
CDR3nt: TGTGCCAGCAATCGACACGCCCCCGACTCCTACGAGCAGTACTTC
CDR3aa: CASNRHAPDSYEQYF

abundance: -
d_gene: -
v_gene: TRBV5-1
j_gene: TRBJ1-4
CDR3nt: TGCGCCAGCCGTGTGTCTGGGGCAAGTGGTGAAAAACTGTTTTTT
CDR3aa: CASRVSGASGEKLFF

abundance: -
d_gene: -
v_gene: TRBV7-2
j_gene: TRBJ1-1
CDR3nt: TGTGCCAGCAGCTCCCCTTATACTGAAGCTTTCTTT
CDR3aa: CASSSPYTEAFF

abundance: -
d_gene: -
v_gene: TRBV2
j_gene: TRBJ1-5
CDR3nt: TGTGCCAGCAGCGGACAACCCGCGTCAACTAATCAGCCCCAGCATTTT
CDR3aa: CASSGQPASTNQPQHF

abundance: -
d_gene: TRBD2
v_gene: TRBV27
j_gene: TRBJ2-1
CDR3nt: TGTGCCAGCAGTCCCACCCGACTAGCGGGGTTCTACAATGAGCAGTTCTTC
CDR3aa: CASSPTRLAGFYNEQFF

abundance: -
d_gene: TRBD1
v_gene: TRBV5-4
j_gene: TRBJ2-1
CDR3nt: TGTGCCAGCAGCCCGCCCCGACAGGGAAGGGGGCGTGAGCAGTTCTTC
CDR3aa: CASSPPRQGRGREQFF

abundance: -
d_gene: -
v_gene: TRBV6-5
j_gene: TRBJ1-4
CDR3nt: TGTGCCAGGGGGGGATTTTTTTTT
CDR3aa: CARGGFFF

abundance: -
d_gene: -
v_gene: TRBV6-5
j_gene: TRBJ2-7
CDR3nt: TGTGCCAGCAGTTACTCGACCCCCGGTTACGGGTACGAGCAGTACTTC
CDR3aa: CASSYSTPGYGYEQYF

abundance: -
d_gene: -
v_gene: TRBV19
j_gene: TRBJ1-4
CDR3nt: TGTGCCAGTACCTACTCCTTAACTAATGAAAAACTGTTTTTT
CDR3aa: CASTYSLTNEKLFF

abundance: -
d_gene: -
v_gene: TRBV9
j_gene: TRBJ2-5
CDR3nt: TGTGCCAGCAGCCAGGACAGTGAAGAGACCCAGTACTTC
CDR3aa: CASSQDSEETQYF

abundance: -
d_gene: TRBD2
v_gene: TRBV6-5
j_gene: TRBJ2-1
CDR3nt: TGTGCCAGCAGTTACTCGGGGGGGTCCTACAATGAGCAGTTCTTC
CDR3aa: CASSYSGGSYNEQFF

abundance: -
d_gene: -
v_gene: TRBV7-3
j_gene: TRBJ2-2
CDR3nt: TGTGCCAGCAGCAATGGGACGAGGGACTCGACCTCTGGGGGGGAGCTGTTTTTT
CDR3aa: CASSNGTRDSTSGGELFF